This T cell receptor (beta chain) was retrieved from a study of shared clonotypes between healthy human individuals. Some clones are missing from TCRdb's copy, which holds only in-frame ones; the method was immunoSEQ multiplex PCR. The repertoire holds 2 million to 2.5 million clones, with approximately 95% as singletons. Germline V gives CDR1 SGHVS, CDR2 FQNEAQ. The CDR3 consists of 15 residues. The trim removed 2 bases at V and 7 bases at J, leaving 9 bases unmatched. Study donors comprised healthy, HIV-negative adults devoid of recent acute infection or vaccination. The authors divided CD4+ cells into CD45RA+ naive and CD45RA-negative memory subsets. Comments on this clone: Its antigen is currently unknown.

Notes on the study in general: Naive subsets typically showed greater estimated richness than memory subsets.

Sequencing input: naive CD4+ T cells from PBMCs. Subset indicated: CD45RA+ positively selected. The TCR comes from a man between 18 and 29 years old in good health. Some clones in this sample may be carry-over from other donors' samples. This chain connects TRBV7-8 to TRBJ2-7; 9 bases align to TRBD2. The CDR3 DNA is TGTGCCAGCAGCTTACTGGCTAGCGGGACGCGGGAGCAGTACTTC. It specifies CASSLLASGTREQYF.